The 11 T cell receptor beta chains reported below all come from one sample, sequenced in a study of identical twins. TCRdb fed the 5' RACE reads into MiXCR, producing one record per CDR3 protein. In the table there are about 720,000 distinct CDR3 sequences, over 8.5% of which are singletons. The data also belong to a second study, concerning yellow fever vaccine responses in identical twins.

Material for sequencing was PBMCs. Receptor source: a woman aged 18 to 35 in good health.

The chain couples TRBV13 to TRBJ1-2; D gene unclear. In germline, CDR1 is PRHDT, CDR2 FYEKMQ (reference sequence). This CDR3 spans 14 amino acids. V dropped 1 base and J dropped 8 bases, with 14 bases sitting between them. This CDR3 reads CASSLASVTGGYTF. The CDR3 region has the DNA TGTGCCAGCAGCTTAGCATCGGTAACGGGGGGCTACACCTTC.

V and J are TRBV20-1 and TRBJ2-7, with 10 bases identical to TRBD1. The CDR3 covers 15 residues. V dropped 2 bases and J dropped 2; count of bases not matched to a gene: 6. Germline V gives CDR1 DFQATT, CDR2 SNEGSKA (reference sequence). DNA for the CDR3: TGCAGTGCTAGATCACCGGGACAGGGGACCTACGAGCAGTACTTC. Its protein product is CSARSPGQGTYEQYF.

The table lists this clonotype with many counts. V and J are TRBV27 and TRBJ1-5; no definite D call. Deletions cut 8 bases from V and 3 bases from J, with 20 bases between. CDR1 and CDR2 from the germline V gene are MNHEY and SMNVEV (reference sequence). CDR3 length equals 16 residues. The CDR3 DNA reads TGTGCCAGCGGCCCAAAGACCGTATTGAACAATCAGCCCCAGCATTTT. Amino acids: CASGPKTVLNNQPQHF.

The rearrangement joins TRBV5-1 to TRBJ1-1; the D is unclear. The CDR3 totals 15 residues. V was pared by 5 bases and J by 0 bases, with 14 bases between. Germline CDR1 and CDR2: SGHRS and YFSETQ. In nucleotides, the CDR3 is TGCGCCAGCAGTCTGCAGGCTATCGTGAACACTGAAGCTTTCTTT. Protein product: CASSLQAIVNTEAFF.

This rearrangement joins TRBV12-3 or TRBV12-4 to TRBJ1-4, with D uncertain. Deletions cut 7 bases from V and 1 base from J, with 10 bases between. This CDR3 has 14 amino acids. CDR3 DNA: TGTGCCAGCACCCCCGAGGGAACTAATGAAAAACTGTTTTTT. Protein: CASTPEGTNEKLFF.

The V call is TRBV20-1, the J call TRBJ2-2; 10 nucleotides line up with TRBD1. The CDR3 length is 18 residues. Germline V gene data show CDR1 as DFQATT and CDR2 as SNEGSKA (reference sequence). V shed 3 bases, J shed 6 bases, and the junction held 16 bases outside the gene matches. The CDR3 region is CSAREFGSGQGLSGELFF. CDR3 nucleotide sequence: TGCAGTGCTAGGGAGTTTGGGTCGGGACAGGGGTTGTCCGGGGAGCTGTTTTTT.

The sample holds a few counts of this clonotype. This chain joins TRBV2 and TRBJ2-5, with D possibly being TRBD2 (5 bases). Germline V lookup: CDR1 SNHLY, CDR2 FYNNEI. V shed 7 bases and J shed 5 bases, with 14 bases lying between them. The CDR3 consists of 13 residues. Written as DNA, the CDR3 is TGTGCCAGCAAGAGGTTGAGGGTCGAGACCCAGTACTTC. This sequence encodes CASKRLRVETQYF.

This rearrangement joins TRBV21-1 to TRBJ2-6; TRBD1, the D gene given by the table, was not confirmed from the DNA. TRBV21-1 is recorded as a pseudogene. The CDR3 totals 16 residues. CDR3 nucleotide sequence: TGTGCCAGCAGCAGAAGGGACAGGGCTGGGGCCAACGTCCTGACTTTC. The encoded protein is CASSRRDRAGANVLTF.

This clonotype was observed a few times. The chain couples TRBV10-3 to TRBJ2-1; TRBD1 matches 9 bases. Germline lookup yields CDR1 ENHRY and CDR2 SYGVKD. The length of the CDR3 is 14 residues. Trimming cost V 4 bases and J 2 bases; bases outside gene matches: 0. The CDR3 DNA reads TGTGCCATCAGTGGGGACAGGGCCTACAATGAGCAGTTCTTC. Translated, it gives CAISGDRAYNEQFF.

The chain is built from TRBV27 and TRBJ2-2; D call uncertain. The germline gives CDR1 MNHEY, CDR2 SMNVEV (reference sequence). The ends were cut back, 5 bases at V and 5 bases at J, with 15 bases in the middle. CDR3 length: 15 amino acids. CDR3 coding DNA: TGTGCCAGCAGTGGCCTAGAGAAAGGTACCGGGGAGCTGTTTTTT. This codes for CASSGLEKGTGELFF.

The rearrangement uses TRBV28 and TRBJ1-1; no definite D call. Germline loops: CDR1 MDHEN, CDR2 SYDVKM. Trimming shortened V by 5 bases and J by 4 bases, and 11 bases separated the two germline ends. The CDR3 covers 13 residues. DNA of the CDR3: TGTGCCAGCAGTCTTACGGACGGCACTGAAGCTTTCTTT. It translates to CASSLTDGTEAFF.